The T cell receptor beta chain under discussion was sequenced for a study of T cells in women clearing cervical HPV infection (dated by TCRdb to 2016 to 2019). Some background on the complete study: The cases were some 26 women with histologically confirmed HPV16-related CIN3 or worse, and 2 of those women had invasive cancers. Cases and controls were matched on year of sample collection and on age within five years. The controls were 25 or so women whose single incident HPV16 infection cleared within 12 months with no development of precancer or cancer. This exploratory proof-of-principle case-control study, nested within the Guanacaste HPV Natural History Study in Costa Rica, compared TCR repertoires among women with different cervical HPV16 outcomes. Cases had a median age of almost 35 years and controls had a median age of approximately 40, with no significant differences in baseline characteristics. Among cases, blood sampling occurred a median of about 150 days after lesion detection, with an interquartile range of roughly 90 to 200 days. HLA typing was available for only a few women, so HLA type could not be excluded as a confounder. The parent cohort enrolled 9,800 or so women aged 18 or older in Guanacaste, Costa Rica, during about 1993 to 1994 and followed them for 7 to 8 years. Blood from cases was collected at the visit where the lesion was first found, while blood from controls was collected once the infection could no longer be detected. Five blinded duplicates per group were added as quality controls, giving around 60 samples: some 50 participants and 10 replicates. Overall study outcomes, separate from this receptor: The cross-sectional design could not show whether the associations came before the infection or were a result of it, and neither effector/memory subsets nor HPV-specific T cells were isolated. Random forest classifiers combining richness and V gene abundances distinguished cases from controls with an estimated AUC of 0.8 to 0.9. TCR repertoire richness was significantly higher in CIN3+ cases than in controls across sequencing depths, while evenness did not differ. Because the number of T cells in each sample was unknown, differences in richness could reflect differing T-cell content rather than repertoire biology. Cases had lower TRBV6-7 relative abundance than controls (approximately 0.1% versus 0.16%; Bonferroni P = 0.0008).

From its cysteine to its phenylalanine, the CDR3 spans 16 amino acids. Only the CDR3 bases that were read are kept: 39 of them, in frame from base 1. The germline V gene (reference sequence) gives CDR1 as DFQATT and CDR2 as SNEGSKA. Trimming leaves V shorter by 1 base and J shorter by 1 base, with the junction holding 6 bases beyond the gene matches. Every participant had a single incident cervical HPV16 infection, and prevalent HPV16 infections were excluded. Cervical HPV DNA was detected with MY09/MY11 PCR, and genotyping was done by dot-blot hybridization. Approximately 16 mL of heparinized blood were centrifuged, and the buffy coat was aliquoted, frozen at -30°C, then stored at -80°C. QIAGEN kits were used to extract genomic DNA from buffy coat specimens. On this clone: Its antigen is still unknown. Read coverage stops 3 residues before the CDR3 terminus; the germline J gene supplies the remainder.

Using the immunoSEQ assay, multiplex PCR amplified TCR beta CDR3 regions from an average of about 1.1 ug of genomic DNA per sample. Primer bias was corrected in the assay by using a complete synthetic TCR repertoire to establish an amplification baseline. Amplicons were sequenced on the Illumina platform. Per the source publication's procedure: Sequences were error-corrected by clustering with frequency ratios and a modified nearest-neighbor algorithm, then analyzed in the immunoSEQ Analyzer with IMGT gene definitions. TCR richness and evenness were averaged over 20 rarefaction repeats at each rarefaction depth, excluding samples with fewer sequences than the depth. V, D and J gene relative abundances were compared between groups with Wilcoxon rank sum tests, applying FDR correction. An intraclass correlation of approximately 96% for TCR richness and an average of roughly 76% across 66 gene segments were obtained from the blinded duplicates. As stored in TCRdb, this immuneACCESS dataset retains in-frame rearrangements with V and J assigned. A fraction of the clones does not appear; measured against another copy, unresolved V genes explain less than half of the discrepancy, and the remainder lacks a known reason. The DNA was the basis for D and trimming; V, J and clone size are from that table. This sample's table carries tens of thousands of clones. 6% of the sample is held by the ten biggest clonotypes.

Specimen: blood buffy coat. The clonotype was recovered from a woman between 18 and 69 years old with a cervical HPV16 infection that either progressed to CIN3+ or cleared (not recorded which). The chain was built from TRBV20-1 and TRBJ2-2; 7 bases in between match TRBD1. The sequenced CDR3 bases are TGCAGTGCTAGAGTCCCGAGGGGGCTGAACACCGGGGAG. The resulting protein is CSARVPRGLNTGE. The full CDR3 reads CSARVPRGLNTGELFF.